The 32 T cell receptor beta chains in this list originate from one sample, sequenced in a study of control samples from healthy donors and cancer patients. The protocol was immunoSEQ multiplex PCR, while the TCRdb copy is restricted to in-frame clones and leaves out a portion. Of some 170,000 clones in the sample, around 94% were seen once. Sequenced material: PBMCs. The receptors were sampled from a man aged 60 to 75 with colorectal cancer.

This rearrangement joins TRBV5-5 to TRBJ1-2; 7 bases are shared with TRBD1. Trimming took 1 base from V and 1 from J; bases not matched to a gene: 4. The germline CDR1 and CDR2 sequences are SGHKS and YYEKEE (reference sequence). The CDR3 is made up of 15 amino acids. CDR3 nucleotide sequence: TGTGCCAGCAGCTTGTCCCCAGGGGGTAACTATGGCTACACCTTC. It codes for CASSLSPGGNYGYTF.

The chain couples TRBV7-2 to TRBJ2-5, with TRBD2 matching 9 bases. The CDR3 loop spans 15 amino acids. Germline V gives CDR1 SGHTA, CDR2 FQGNSA. The ends lost 4 bases at V and 5 bases at J; junction bases unmatched: 8. DNA for the CDR3: TGTGCCAGCAGCTCGGTGCTAGCGGGGATGGAGACCCAGTACTTC. Encoded protein: CASSSVLAGMETQYF.

The V and J genes are TRBV6-2 or TRBV6-3 and TRBJ2-2; 13 bases map to TRBD2. Per germline, CDR1 MNHEY and CDR2 SVGEGT. The CDR3 is 18 amino acids. J was trimmed by 0 bases and V by 5 bases; bases with no gene match: 6. The CDR3 bases are TGTGCCAGCAGTCGGACTAGCGGGGGACAAGCGAACACCGGGGAGCTGTTTTTT. This sequence encodes CASSRTSGGQANTGELFF.

J is TRBJ1-3 and V is TRBV10-3, with D maybe TRBD1 (6 bases). The CDR3 contains 15 residues. Germline lookup yields CDR1 ENHRY and CDR2 SYGVKD. Trimming removed 6 bases from V and 2 bases from J, with 14 bases in between. The CDR3 sequence: CAISASDSPGNTIYF. CDR3 bases: TGTGCCATCAGCGCCTCGGACAGCCCTGGAAACACCATATATTTT.

Turning to this clone: The junction and the germline gene differ at one end; a read error may be behind it. This chain connects TRBV6-1 to TRBJ1-6; D not certain. Per the germline V gene, CDR1 is MNHNS and CDR2 is SASEGT. The CDR3 has 15 residues. The CDR3 bases are TGTGCCAGCAGTGAAGCGGGCGGGTATAATTCACCCCTTCACTTT. The encoded protein is CASSEAGGYNSPLHF.

Of note for this clone: At one end the junction does not follow the germline gene, possibly because of a read error. The chain joins TRBV30 to TRBJ1-1; D ambiguous. The CDR3 runs 12 residues. CDR1 is GTSNPN, CDR2 SVGIG, per germline (reference sequence). In DNA, the CDR3 is TGTGCCTGGAGTCCCAGGAACCCTGAAGCTTTCTTT. Translation: CAWSPRNPEAFF.

This chain connects TRBV3-1 (or the pseudogene TRBV3-2) to TRBJ2-5, with unresolved D. Trimming cost V 3 bases and J 5 bases, with 13 bases left between them. This CDR3 has 14 amino acids. The germline gives CDR1 LGHDT, CDR2 YNNKEL (reference sequence). The CDR3 DNA follows: TGTGCCAGCAGCCAGGATGCGGAATGGGAGACCCAGTACTTC. Its translation: CASSQDAEWETQYF.

The V gene is TRBV6-5, the J gene TRBJ2-7, with 8 nucleotides matching TRBD2. Germline assignment: CDR1 MNHEY and CDR2 SVGAGI. With 4 bases clipped from V and 2 bases from J, the junction kept 7 bases outside the gene matches. This CDR3 has 15 residues. The CDR3 nucleotides read TGTGCCAGCAGTTCTTTAGCGGGGCCTCCCTACGAGCAGTACTTC. As protein: CASSSLAGPPYEQYF.

The chain joins TRBV2 to TRBJ1-1, with 7 bases that match TRBD1. The germline CDR1 and CDR2 sequences are SNHLY and FYNNEI. The CDR3 totals 13 residues. V trimming: 8 bases; J trimming: 6 bases; junction bases outside the gene matches: 9. CDR3 sequence (DNA): TGTGCCAGCCAGGCAGGGGGTCTTGCTGAAGCTTTCTTT. It codes for CASQAGGLAEAFF. The complete variable domain, with remaining parts taken from reference TRBV2 and TRBJ1-1, reads EPEVTQTPSHQVTQMGQEVILRCVPISNHLYFYWYRQILGQKVEFLVSFYNNEISEKSEIFDDQFSVERPDGSNFTLKIRSTKLEDSAMYFCASQAGGLAEAFFGQGTRLTVV.

The chain couples TRBV12-3 or TRBV12-4 to TRBJ1-5, with D perhaps matching TRBD1 (5 bases). There are 13 residues in the CDR3. V lost 4 bases, J lost 5 bases, and 9 bases lay in between. DNA for the CDR3: TGTGCCAGCAGTTGGGGACGGGATCAGCCCCAGCATTTT. This translates into CASSWGRDQPQHF.

CDR3 sequence reads: CASSLAGQGGYGYTF. In DNA form, the CDR3 reads TGTGCCAGCAGCTTAGCCGGACAGGGAGGCTATGGCTACACCTTC. The genes are TRBV11-2 and TRBJ1-2; 8 bases line up with TRBD1. The CDR3 length is 15 residues. V lost 1 base, J lost 4 bases, and 5 bases stayed unmatched. Germline V gene data show CDR1 as SGHAT and CDR2 as FQNNGV.

The chain uses TRBV19 and TRBJ1-1, with 11 bases that match TRBD1. Looked up from germline, CDR1 is LNHDA and CDR2 is SQIVND (reference sequence). This CDR3 is 13 amino acids long. Trimming took 5 bases from V and 7 from J; bases not matched to a gene: 3. The CDR3 DNA reads as TGTGCCAGTAGTCCCGGGACAGGGGGTGAAGCTTTCTTT. It is translated as CASSPGTGGEAFF.

The rearrangement uses TRBV4-1 and TRBJ1-4; 10 nucleotides agree with TRBD1. J lost 8 bases, V lost 2 bases, and 8 bases had no gene match. From germline, CDR1 is MGHRA and CDR2 YSYEKL. This CDR3 is built from 16 residues. CDR3 sequence reads: CASSQLPGQGEEKLFF. As DNA, the CDR3 is TGCGCCAGCAGCCAACTCCCAGGACAGGGGGAAGAAAAACTGTTTTTT.

This chain uses TRBV5-4 with TRBJ1-4; 7 positions agree with TRBD1. Looked up from germline, CDR1 is SGHNT and CDR2 is YYREEE (reference sequence). J gave up 2 bases and V 4 bases, and 8 bases lay outside the gene matches. CDR3 length equals 16 residues. This CDR3 is CASSPFGGQTNEKLFF. DNA for the CDR3: TGTGCCAGCAGCCCCTTTGGGGGACAGACTAATGAAAAACTGTTTTTT.

As regards this clone: Other nucleotide sequences from this sample produce the same CDR3. This chain joins TRBV29-1 and TRBJ2-2; D may match TRBD1 or TRBD2 (7 bases each). V lost 0 bases and J 4 bases, leaving 18 bases between the germline ends. The CDR3 consists of 17 residues. The germline CDR1 and CDR2 sequences are SQVTM and ANQGSEA. The CDR3: CSVEDEGQGGGTGELFF. The CDR3 region has the DNA TGCAGCGTTGAAGATGAGGGGCAGGGGGGGGGCACCGGGGAGCTGTTTTTT.

This clone has just a few counts. The chain employs TRBV9 and TRBJ2-3; D tentatively fits TRBD1 or TRBD2 (5 bases each). The CDR3 is 16 residues long. Germline CDR1 SGDLS, CDR2 YYNGEE. V gave up 7 bases and J gave up 2 bases, with 20 bases separating them. The CDR3 sequence is CASSRPGEQATDTQYF. As DNA, the CDR3 is TGTGCCAGCTCACGACCCGGGGAACAGGCCACAGATACGCAGTATTTT.

The rearrangement uses TRBV19 and TRBJ2-3; possibly TRBD2 for D (6 bases). The CDR3 sequence is 15 residues long. Trimming stripped 4 bases from V and 1 base from J, with 12 bases between. The germline CDR1 and CDR2 sequences are LNHDA and SQIVND (reference sequence). The CDR3 protein is CASSKRREGTDTQYF. DNA of the CDR3: TGTGCCAGTAGTAAGCGGAGGGAAGGCACAGATACGCAGTATTTT.

V and J are TRBV7-9 and TRBJ1-1; D remains unclear. Germline values: CDR1 SEHNR, CDR2 FQNEAQ (reference sequence). The CDR3 runs to 14 residues. V was pared by 5 bases and J by 1 base, with 11 bases between. The CDR3 region has the DNA TGTGCCAGCAGCCCGACGGTCGGGAACACTGAAGCTTTCTTT. Translation: CASSPTVGNTEAFF.

The chain links TRBV7-9 to TRBJ2-5; D ambiguous. Trimming stripped 5 bases from V and 2 bases from J, with 12 bases between. CDR1 and CDR2 from the germline V gene are SEHNR and FQNEAQ (reference sequence). The CDR3 is made up of 14 amino acids. The CDR3 loop is CASSPALDQETQYF. The CDR3 DNA follows: TGTGCCAGCAGCCCAGCGCTGGATCAAGAGACCCAGTACTTC. Together with reference TRBV7-9 and TRBJ2-5, the CDR3 gives the full variable domain: DTGVSQNPRHKITKRGQNVTFRCDPISEHNRLYWYRQTLGQGPEFLTYFQNEAQLEKSRLLSDRFSAERPKGSFSTLEIQRTEQGDSAMYLCASSPALDQETQYFGPGTRLLVL.

The CDR3 is CASSSDRRADTQYF. The DNA for the CDR3 is TGTGCCAGCAGCTCTGACAGGCGCGCGGATACGCAGTATTTT. The gene calls are TRBV7-2 and TRBJ2-3, with a tentative D call TRBD1 (6 bases). The CDR3 has 14 residues. V lost 4 bases, J lost 6 bases, and 14 bases lay in between. Germline V gene sequence: CDR1 SGHTA, CDR2 FQGNSA.

This chain links TRBV2 with TRBJ1-5; D unresolved. Germline V gene lookup returns CDR1 SNHLY and CDR2 FYNNEI. The germline V and J ends were trimmed by 3 bases and 3 bases, with 12 bases remaining between them. The CDR3 contains 15 residues. Written as DNA, the CDR3 is TGTGCCAGCAGTGAGGGCCGCACCCCCAATCAGCCCCAGCATTTT. As protein: CASSEGRTPNQPQHF.

V is TRBV6-5 and J is TRBJ1-1, with no clear D. Trimming removed 2 bases from V and 4 bases from J, with 11 bases in between. Looked up from germline, CDR1 is MNHEY and CDR2 is SVGAGI. The CDR3 covers 14 residues. The CDR3 loop is CASSYPPRGTEAFF. In DNA form, the CDR3 reads TGTGCCAGCAGTTACCCTCCCCGGGGCACTGAAGCTTTCTTT.

This clone has only one observation. The chain employs TRBV11-3 and TRBJ2-1; no firm D call. Germline CDR1 SGHNT, CDR2 YENEEA. The length of the CDR3 is 13 residues. Trimming shortened V by 3 bases and J by 8 bases, and 11 bases separated the two germline ends. The CDR3 region has the DNA TGTGCCAGCAGCTTCCCACAGTCCGATGAGCAGTTCTTC. Translation gives CASSFPQSDEQFF.

The chain recombines TRBV2 with TRBJ2-1, with D uncertain. The CDR3 has 15 amino acids. Trimming left V 8 bases short and J 2 bases short, with 16 bases between. Germline values: CDR1 SNHLY, CDR2 FYNNEI. CDR3 region: CASAFEGSAYNEQFF. CDR3 DNA: TGTGCCAGCGCATTTGAAGGATCGGCCTACAATGAGCAGTTCTTC.

CDR3 region: CASSQWGQNNSPLHF. The DNA of the CDR3 is TGTGCCAGCAGCCAATGGGGACAGAATAATTCACCCCTCCACTTT. This chain links TRBV3-1 (or the pseudogene TRBV3-2) with TRBJ1-6; TRBD1 matches at 7 bases. The germline gives CDR1 LGHDT, CDR2 YNNKEL (reference sequence). This CDR3 is built from 15 residues. Trimming took 2 bases from V and 5 from J; bases not matched to a gene: 3.

This clone has only one observation. The chain carries TRBV9 and TRBJ2-2; 9 bases match TRBD1. The germline CDR1 and CDR2 sequences are SGDLS and YYNGEE. The V segment lost 3 bases and the J segment 1 base; nucleotides outside the gene matches: 4. The CDR3 extends over 16 amino acids. The CDR3, as DNA: TGTGCCAGCAGCGGAGGGACAGGGCAGAACACCGGGGAGCTGTTTTTT. This encodes CASSGGTGQNTGELFF.

The rearrangement joins TRBV5-6 to TRBJ1-6; 9 bases line up with TRBD1. Germline V gene lookup returns CDR1 SGHDT and CDR2 YYEEEE. With 4 bases clipped from V and 8 bases from J, the junction kept 7 bases outside the gene matches. The CDR3 spans 15 residues. CDR3 nucleotide sequence: TGTGCCAGCAGCCTCGAGGGACAGGGCCATTCACCCCTCCACTTT. Amino acids: CASSLEGQGHSPLHF. The whole variable domain, filled in from reference TRBV5-6 and TRBJ1-6, reads DAGVTQSPTHLIKTRGQQVTLRCSPKSGHDTVSWYQQALGQGPQFIFQYYEEEERQRGNFPDRFSGHQFPNYSSELNVNALLLGDSALYLCASSLEGQGHSPLHFGNGTRLTVT.

This chain links TRBV6-5 with TRBJ2-2; TRBD1 aligns across 8 bases. Germline V gene sequence: CDR1 MNHEY, CDR2 SVGAGI. V dropped 2 bases and J dropped 7; count of bases not matched to a gene: 6. CDR3 length: 15 residues. For the CDR3, the DNA is TGTGCCAGCAGTTACGGACAGGGAAAGATCGGGGAGCTGTTTTTT. This codes for CASSYGQGKIGELFF.

The chain has TRBV6-5 and TRBJ1-1, with D possibly being TRBD1 (6 bases). The CDR3 has 14 amino acids. Trimming removed 2 bases at V and 1 base at J, with 8 bases between. The germline V gene encodes CDR1 MNHEY and CDR2 SVGAGI. Written as DNA, the CDR3 is TGTGCCAGCAGTTACCGGGGACAGAACACTGAAGCTTTCTTT. This encodes CASSYRGQNTEAFF.

V is TRBV24-1 and J is TRBJ1-2, with D uncertain. The length of the CDR3 is 13 residues. The V end was cut by 4 bases, the J end by 4 bases, with 9 bases between. Germline CDR1 and CDR2: KGHDR and SFDVKD. The CDR3 nucleotides are TGTGCCACCAGTGAGCCCGGGAGCTATGGCTACACCTTC. It is translated as CATSEPGSYGYTF.

The rearrangement uses TRBV3-1 (or the pseudogene TRBV3-2) and TRBJ2-4, with 9 bases matching TRBD2. This CDR3 region has 16 residues. V lost 4 bases to trimming and J lost 0 bases; unmatched junction nucleotides: 4. CDR1 LGHDT and CDR2 YNNKEL come from the germline V gene (reference sequence). This CDR3 reads CASSPLAGRAKNIQYF. The CDR3 DNA follows: TGTGCCAGCAGCCCACTAGCGGGCCGAGCCAAAAACATTCAGTACTTC.

The V and J genes are TRBV7-2 and TRBJ2-5; 15 positions agree with TRBD2. This CDR3 spans 17 amino acids. J lost 4 bases, V lost 5 bases, and 8 bases had no gene match. The germline CDR1 and CDR2 sequences are SGHTA and FQGNSA. In DNA, the CDR3 is TGTGCCAGCAGCCCCCCGGGACTAGCGGGGGGTATAGAGACCCAGTACTTC. The encoded protein is CASSPPGLAGGIETQYF.